What follows describes a single TCR beta chain. Its cognate antigen is unknown. At the DNA level, this CDR3 is encoded by other sequences in the same sample as well. The sample originates from a study of T cell responses to AZD1222 COVID-19 vaccine. Turning to the study itself: Combined were second doses at about 4 or about 12 weeks. Findings and limits, study-wide: The donor cohort was predominantly white British with a female majority, and clonal diversity may have been underestimated. Only a handful of AZD1222 recipients were seropositive at baseline.

Here immunoSEQ multiplex PCR was the method, and the copy in TCRdb shows in-frame clones only, minus some. In the table there are fewer than 110,000 clones, just over 90% of which are singletons. V trimming: 5 bases; J trimming: 7 bases; junction bases outside the gene matches: 6. CDR1 is LNHNV and CDR2 is YYDKDF in the germline V gene (reference sequence). CDR3 size: 13 residues. V and J are TRBV15 and TRBJ1-2, with 8 bases identical to TRBD1. The TCR was taken from an adult in good health. The sequencing used peripheral blood, collected on day 0 of AZD1222 vaccination. CDR3 in amino acids: CATSVRTGSGYTF. CDR3 nucleotides: TGTGCCACCAGCGTCCGGACAGGGTCTGGCTACACCTTC.